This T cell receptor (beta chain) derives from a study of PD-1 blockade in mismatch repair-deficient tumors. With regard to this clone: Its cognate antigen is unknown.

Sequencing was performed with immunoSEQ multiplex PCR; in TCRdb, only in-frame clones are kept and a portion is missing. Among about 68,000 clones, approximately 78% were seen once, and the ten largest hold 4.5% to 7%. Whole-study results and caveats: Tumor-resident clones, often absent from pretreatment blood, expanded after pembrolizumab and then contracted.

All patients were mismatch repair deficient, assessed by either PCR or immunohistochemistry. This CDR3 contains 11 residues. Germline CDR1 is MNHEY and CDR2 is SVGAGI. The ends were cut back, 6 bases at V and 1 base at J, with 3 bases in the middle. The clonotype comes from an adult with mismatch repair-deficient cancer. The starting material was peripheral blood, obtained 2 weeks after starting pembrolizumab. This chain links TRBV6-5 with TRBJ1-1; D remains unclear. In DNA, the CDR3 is TGTGCCAGCAGGAAGAACACTGAAGCTTTCTTT. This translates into CASRKNTEAFF.